This T cell receptor (beta chain) was sequenced for a study of healthy donors' naive CD4 and CD8 T cells. Naive T cells were sorted: CD4+CD8-CD45RO-CD45RA+ for CD4+, CD8+CD4-CD45RA+CD27bright for CD8+. The CDR3 has 15 residues. V lost 3 bases, J lost 6 bases, and 9 bases stayed unmatched. CDR1 is MNHEY, CDR2 SMNVEV, per germline (reference sequence). Study-wide results and caveats: Homeostatic proliferation of naive T cells was not examined as a bias source.

TCR libraries were built from 450 to 650 ng of total RNA by linear amplification. Original handling: About 80,000 TCR alpha transcripts were sequenced from four or five healthy donors. TCRdb reanalysed the reads using MiXCR and keeps one entry per CDR3 protein. TCRdb's processing, not the authors', yielded these V and J calls. The table includes roughly 200,000 distinct CDR3 sequences, about four fifths detected once. Points on this clonotype: Its cognate antigen is unknown.

What was sequenced was naive CD4+ and CD8+ T cells sorted from blood, pooled from several donors. The clonotype comes from a pool of human donors in good health; the sample pools cells from several healthy donors. The V call is TRBV27, the J call TRBJ1-1, with 8 bases aligning to TRBD1. The DNA for the CDR3 is TGTGCCAGCAGTTTCGACAGGGGAGGGGAAGCTGAAGCTTTCTTT. Translating it yields CASSFDRGGEAEAFF.